One and the same sample provided the 29 T cell receptor beta chains below, sequenced in a study of cytotoxic CD8 clonotypes in ibrutinib-treated CLL. Profiling relied on immunoSEQ multiplex PCR, and the TCRdb table lists in-frame clones only, not all of them. This sample yields 160,000 or so clones, of which more than 65% are seen a single time; under 2.5% belongs to the top ten. The input for sequencing was PBMCs, taken after 12 months of ibrutinib treatment. The source is a human donor with chronic lymphocytic leukemia.

About this clone itself: Other DNA sequences within the sample encode an identical CDR3. The chain has TRBV19 and TRBJ1-5; a possible D gene is TRBD1 (5 bases). Germline CDR1 reads LNHDA; CDR2 reads SQIVND (reference sequence). This CDR3 contains 14 residues. The V end lost 1 base, the J end lost 3 bases, and 7 bases lay between the germline ends. The CDR3 DNA reads TGTGCCAGTAGTATAGTAGGGGCCAATCAGCCCCAGCATTTT. Its translation: CASSIVGANQPQHF.

The chain has TRBV6-6 and TRBJ2-1; the D gene is possibly TRBD2 (5 bases). The CDR3 is made up of 15 amino acids. CDR1 and CDR2 from the germline V gene are MNHNY and SVGAGI (reference sequence). V lost 0 bases, J lost 4 bases, and 10 bases lay in between. CDR3 protein: CASSYSGVVYNEQFF. For the CDR3, the DNA is TGTGCCAGCAGTTACTCGGGAGTGGTTTACAATGAGCAGTTCTTC.

The chain links TRBV10-3 to TRBJ1-1; tentative D call: TRBD1 (5 bases). Looked up from germline, CDR1 is ENHRY and CDR2 is SYGVKD. The CDR3 sequence is 12 residues long. The V gene lost 8 bases and the J gene lost 1 base, with 8 bases spanning the gap. The CDR3 coding sequence is TGTGCCATCGGAGGACAGAACACTGAAGCTTTCTTT. Amino acids: CAIGGQNTEAFF.

The V gene is TRBV6-5, the J gene TRBJ1-5; a possible D gene is TRBD1 (5 bases). Deletions cut 6 bases from V and 5 bases from J, with 14 bases between. Germline V lookup: CDR1 MNHEY, CDR2 SVGAGI. This CDR3 is built from 14 residues. CDR3 coding DNA: TGTGCCAGCAGCCCTTACAGGAAAGATCAGCCCCAGCATTTT. Its translation: CASSPYRKDQPQHF.

This sequence joins TRBV7-8 and TRBJ2-5; unclear D gene. CDR1 and CDR2 (germline): SGHVS, FQNEAQ. The ends were cut back, 1 base at V and 7 bases at J, with 10 bases in the middle. This CDR3 region has 13 residues. CDR3 sequence reads: CASSLDPFGTQYF. CDR3 nucleotide sequence: TGTGCCAGCAGCTTAGATCCCTTCGGGACCCAGTACTTC.

The chain recombines TRBV27 with TRBJ2-3; D perhaps matches TRBD1 (7 bases). The CDR3 has 14 residues. The V gene lost 8 bases and the J gene lost 0 bases, with 12 bases spanning the gap. Germline V gene lookup returns CDR1 MNHEY and CDR2 SMNVEV (reference sequence). CDR3 nucleotides: TGTGCCAGCCGGAGGGGGCTAAGCACAGATACGCAGTATTTT. Translated, it gives CASRRGLSTDTQYF.

This clone was seen just once. The chain couples TRBV6-5 to TRBJ1-4; 7 bases line up with TRBD1. Germline assignment: CDR1 MNHEY and CDR2 SVGAGI. The V and J ends lost 5 bases and 8 bases, in that order; junction bases with no gene match: 8. The CDR3 is 14 amino acids. This CDR3 is CASSRDRDREKLFF. The DNA of the CDR3 is TGTGCCAGCAGTCGTGACAGGGATCGCGAAAAACTGTTTTTT.

A few counts support this clone. This rearrangement joins TRBV6-5 to TRBJ2-7, with TRBD2 as a possible D gene (6 bases). The V gene lost 0 bases and the J gene lost 2 bases, with 11 bases spanning the gap. CDR1 and CDR2 from the germline V gene are MNHEY and SVGAGI. The CDR3 sequence is 15 residues long. This CDR3 reads CASSYSHSGTYEQYF. CDR3 DNA sequence: TGTGCCAGCAGTTACTCACATAGCGGTACCTACGAGCAGTACTTC.

The V call is TRBV21-1, the J call TRBJ1-2. TRBV21-1 has pseudogene status. CDR3 length equals 14 residues. The CDR3: CASIITKENYGYTF. The CDR3 DNA reads as TGTGCCAGCATAATCACGAAAGAGAACTATGGCTACACCTTC.

The V gene is TRBV5-8, the J gene TRBJ1-2, with unresolved D. V lost 2 bases and J lost 2, with 4 bases in between. The length of the CDR3 is 12 residues. Per germline, CDR1 SGHTS and CDR2 YDEGEE. CDR3 loop: CASSFINYGYTF. CDR3 nucleotide sequence: TGTGCCAGCAGCTTCATCAACTATGGCTACACCTTC.

The CDR3 region has the DNA TGCAGCGTCATAGACAGGAACACTGAAGCTTTCTTT. This encodes CSVIDRNTEAFF. V usage is TRBV29-1 and J usage is TRBJ1-1, with a weak D call TRBD1 (5 bases). V shed 6 bases and J shed 1 base, with 9 bases lying between them. Germline loops: CDR1 SQVTM, CDR2 ANQGSEA. The CDR3 is made up of 12 amino acids.

DNA for the CDR3: TGTGCCAGCTCCCAGGTTAGCCTAGCGGTCAATGAGCAGTTCTTC. Translation gives CASSQVSLAVNEQFF. The rearrangement uses TRBV18 and TRBJ2-1; 7 nucleotides match TRBD2. Germline CDR1 and CDR2: KGHSH and LQKENI. CDR3 length equals 15 residues. The V segment lost 6 bases and the J segment 6 bases; nucleotides outside the gene matches: 11.

The chain couples TRBV4-3 to TRBJ1-1; the match to TRBD1 covers 9 bases. The CDR3 consists of 15 residues. The germline CDR1 and CDR2 sequences are LGHNA and YSLEER. J lost 5 bases, V lost 1 base, and 5 bases had no gene match. CDR3 coding DNA: TGCGCCAGCAGCCAAGGCGGGACAGGGAAGACTGAAGCTTTCTTT. Translating gives CASSQGGTGKTEAFF.

The rearrangement joins TRBV5-1 to TRBJ1-4, with 9 bases lining up with TRBD1. Germline V gene sequence: CDR1 SGHRS, CDR2 YFSETQ. CDR3 length: 17 residues. V lost 4 bases and J lost 7; bases outside the gene matches: 14. The CDR3, as DNA: TGCGCCAGCAGCCCTCCGGGACAGGGAGGAGCGGGTGAAAAACTGTTTTTT. Translation: CASSPPGQGGAGEKLFF.

This clone has a single count. This specimen includes other DNA sequences encoding the same CDR3. This rearrangement joins TRBV30 to TRBJ1-5; D gene ambiguous. Germline V lookup: CDR1 GTSNPN, CDR2 SVGIG (reference sequence). With 0 bases removed from V and 3 bases from J, the gap between germline ends came to 6 bases. The CDR3 covers 13 residues. The CDR3 DNA sequence: TGTGCCTGGAGTGTACGAGTCAATCAGCCCCAGCATTTT. Translating it yields CAWSVRVNQPQHF. Filled out from reference TRBV30 and TRBJ1-5, the complete variable domain reads SQTIHQWPATLVQPVGSPLSLECTVEGTSNPNLYWYRQAAGRGLQLLFYSVGIGQISSEVPQNLSASRPQDRQFILSSKKLLLSDSGFYLCAWSVRVNQPQHFGDGTRLSIL.

This rearrangement joins TRBV20-1 to TRBJ2-5; TRBD2 might be the D (5 bases). The J call may be wrong; the DNA end is better matched by TRBJ2-7. Germline V CDR1 and CDR2: DFQATT, SNEGSKA (reference sequence). The CDR3 totals 11 residues. CDR3 loop: CSARRENEQYF. The CDR3 DNA reads TGCAGTGCTAGACGGGAAAACGAGCAGTACTTC.

The rearrangement joins TRBV28 to TRBJ2-7; either TRBD1 or TRBD2 may supply D (6 bases each). Germline-derived CDR1 and CDR2 are MDHEN and SYDVKM. With 3 bases removed from V and 2 bases from J, the gap between germline ends came to 14 bases. The CDR3 contains 15 residues. CDR3 coding DNA: TGTGCCAGCAGTTTTGGGGGGACATCCCCCTACGAGCAGTACTTC. It specifies CASSFGGTSPYEQYF.

This chain joins TRBV11-2 and TRBJ1-6; 7 bases line up with TRBD1. This CDR3 contains 16 residues. Germline values: CDR1 SGHAT, CDR2 FQNNGV. J lost 9 bases, V lost 0 bases, and 8 bases had no gene match. CDR3 amino acids: CASSLDRQGAGSPLHF. In DNA, the CDR3 is TGTGCCAGCAGCTTAGACCGACAGGGCGCAGGTTCACCCCTCCACTTT.

The chain joins TRBV5-8 to TRBJ1-1; D uncertain. This CDR3 is 11 amino acids long. V lost 3 bases and J 8 bases, leaving 8 bases between the germline ends. CDR1 is SGHTS, CDR2 YDEGEE, per germline. Here the CDR3 reads CASSSLREAFF. In DNA form, the CDR3 reads TGTGCCAGCAGCTCCCTGCGGGAAGCTTTCTTT.

The chain employs TRBV5-1 and TRBJ2-7, with 8 bases identical to TRBD1. The CDR3 is 13 amino acids. The V gene's germline CDR1 is SGHRS and CDR2 YFSETQ. J lost 12 bases, V lost 5 bases, and 13 bases had no gene match. CDR3 bases: TGCGCCAGCAGATATGGACAGGGTTTGGCGTGGTACTTC. Amino acid sequence: CASRYGQGLAWYF.

The chain has TRBV4-1 and TRBJ1-2, with unresolved D. The germline CDR1 and CDR2 sequences are MGHRA and YSYEKL. V shed 2 bases and J shed 7 bases, with 11 bases lying between them. The CDR3 is 13 residues long. CDR3 nucleotide sequence: TGCGCCAGCAGCCAACTGACCATGGCTGGCTACACCTTC. It codes for CASSQLTMAGYTF.

Comment on this clone: Within the sample, other DNA sequences also encode this same CDR3. This sequence joins TRBV6-5 and TRBJ2-7; 9 bases match TRBD1. The V gene's germline CDR1 is MNHEY and CDR2 SVGAGI. This CDR3 region has 14 residues. Trimming cost V 8 bases and J 3 bases; bases outside gene matches: 8. CDR3 sequence reads: CASSTRDRVYEQYF. The CDR3, as DNA: TGTGCCAGCTCCACCCGGGACAGGGTCTACGAGCAGTACTTC.

This chain connects TRBV11-3 to TRBJ2-7, with D unresolved. Trimming pared 1 base from V and 4 bases from J, leaving 11 bases between. This CDR3 is built from 14 residues. Germline values: CDR1 SGHNT, CDR2 YENEEA. In DNA form, the CDR3 reads TGTGCCAGCAGCTTAGCGCCCGGTGATTACGAGCAGTACTTC. Its protein product is CASSLAPGDYEQYF.

The rearrangement links TRBV6-6 to TRBJ2-7; 7 bases line up with TRBD1. The CDR3 has 14 amino acids. J gave up 2 bases and V 6 bases, and 7 bases lay outside the gene matches. CDR1 and CDR2 (germline): MNHNY, SVGAGI (reference sequence). CDR3 amino acids: CASSPGDRPYEQYF. CDR3 sequence (DNA): TGTGCCAGCAGCCCCGGGGACAGACCCTACGAGCAGTACTTC.

The chain is built from TRBV7-2 and TRBJ2-5; a weak D match, TRBD2 (5 bases). In germline, CDR1 is SGHTA, CDR2 FQGNSA. Deletions cut 6 bases from V and 5 bases from J, with 7 bases between. The CDR3 sequence is 11 residues long. The CDR3 loop is CASRTGETQYF. Here the CDR3 DNA reads TGTGCCAGCAGAACGGGGGAGACCCAGTACTTC.

The genes are TRBV5-8 and TRBJ1-2; 9 bases align to TRBD1. The CDR3 consists of 16 residues. Germline V gives CDR1 SGHTS, CDR2 YDEGEE. Trimming cost V 0 bases and J 4 bases; bases outside gene matches: 7. Written as DNA, the CDR3 is TGTGCCAGCAGCTTGGCCGGGACAGGGAGCGGCTATGGCTACACCTTC. This sequence encodes CASSLAGTGSGYGYTF.

V and J are TRBV9 and TRBJ2-1; tentatively, D is TRBD1 or TRBD2 (5 bases each). V was trimmed by 5 bases and J by 2 bases, leaving 8 bases between them. This CDR3 spans 13 amino acids. The V gene's germline CDR1 is SGDLS and CDR2 YYNGEE. The CDR3 reads CASSGDAYNEQFF. CDR3 DNA: TGTGCCAGCAGTGGGGACGCCTACAATGAGCAGTTCTTC.

This clone was counted between two and nine times. The rearrangement links TRBV7-3 to TRBJ2-1; possible D gene TRBD1, 6 bases. Germline V gene data show CDR1 as SGHTA and CDR2 as FQGTGA. The CDR3 has 16 residues. V was pared by 0 bases and J by 4 bases, with 13 bases between. DNA for the CDR3: TGTGCCAGCAGCTTAACAGGGGGTCTGGGGTACAATGAGCAGTTCTTC. This codes for CASSLTGGLGYNEQFF.

This chain connects TRBV7-2 to TRBJ2-2; 10 bases are shared with TRBD2. With 5 bases clipped from V and 5 bases from J, the junction kept 2 bases outside the gene matches. Germline CDR1 and CDR2: SGHTA and FQGNSA. The CDR3 covers 14 residues. The CDR3 DNA is TGTGCCAGCAGCACGGGACTAGCGACCGGGGAGCTGTTTTTT. Translated: CASSTGLATGELFF.